These 12 T cell receptor beta chains were all obtained from the same sample, sequenced in a study of vaccination effects on CD4 cells after COVID-19. The antigens for these receptors are not known. Sequencing in the ViraFEST assay came after antigen-specific CD4+ T cells had been expanded with viral peptide pools, which were used to stimulate PBMC. Following culture for around 9 days, CD4+ T cells were isolated. Negative nucleocapsid antibody tests before and after vaccination confirmed no previous SARS-CoV-2 infection. Libraries were prepared by immunoSEQ multiplex PCR; TCRdb keeps only in-frame clonotypes and omits some of them. The table lists tens of thousands of clones, 55% to 75% of them singletons, with approximately 20% in the top ten. Source: CD4+ T cells from PBMCs cultured with SARS-CoV-2 spike peptides, taken before COVID-19 vaccination. The receptors stem from a human donor who received a COVID-19 vaccine.

The gene calls are TRBV4-3 and TRBJ1-3; D call uncertain. Trimming took off 2 bases at V and 1 base at J, with 9 bases between the two ends. The CDR3 is made up of 15 amino acids. The germline CDR1 and CDR2 sequences are LGHNA and YSLEER. CDR3 in amino acids: CASSQLSASGNTIYF. CDR3 DNA: TGCGCCAGCAGCCAACTCAGCGCTTCTGGAAACACCATATATTTT.

The chain employs TRBV6-5 and TRBJ1-2; D unclear. Trimming removed 2 bases from V and 3 bases from J, with 13 bases in between. This CDR3 contains 15 residues. CDR1 and CDR2 (germline): MNHEY, SVGAGI. The chain's CDR3 is CASSYDSHSYYGYTF. CDR3 sequence (DNA): TGTGCCAGCAGTTACGACTCGCACAGCTACTATGGCTACACCTTC.

The rearrangement uses TRBV27 and TRBJ2-2; TRBD2 is a possible D gene (6 bases). This CDR3 spans 14 amino acids. CDR1 and CDR2 from the germline V gene are MNHEY and SMNVEV (reference sequence). V shed 7 bases and J shed 4 bases, with 13 bases lying between them. DNA of the CDR3: TGTGCCAGCAATCCGGAGGGGTTCACCGGGGAGCTGTTTTTT. It codes for CASNPEGFTGELFF.

This clone occurred a few times. V usage is TRBV19 and J usage is TRBJ1-5, with D tentatively TRBD1 (5 bases). Trimming shortened V by 3 bases and J by 7 bases, and 19 bases separated the two germline ends. The CDR3 covers 16 residues. In germline, CDR1 is LNHDA, CDR2 SQIVND (reference sequence). CDR3 DNA: TGTGCCAGTAGTATTCTGGCAGGGAAGGAAGTCCAGCCCCAGCATTTT. Encoded protein: CASSILAGKEVQPQHF. The full variable domain, in which reference TRBV19 and TRBJ1-5 provide the parts outside the CDR3, is DGGITQSPKYLFRKEGQNVTLSCEQNLNHDAMYWYRQDPGQGLRLIYYSQIVNDFQKGDIAEGYSVSREKKESFPLTVTSAQKNPTAFYLCASSILAGKEVQPQHFGDGTRLSIL.

The rearrangement uses TRBV4-1 and TRBJ1-1, with TRBD1 identical over 11 bases. Germline loops: CDR1 MGHRA, CDR2 YSYEKL. CDR3 size: 16 residues. Trimming cost V 2 bases and J 4 bases; bases outside gene matches: 6. CDR3 DNA sequence: TGCGCCAGCAGCCAACATCCCGGGACAGGGGGCACTGAAGCTTTCTTT. It translates to CASSQHPGTGGTEAFF.

The chain combines TRBV28 with TRBJ1-2, with a tentative D call TRBD1 (5 bases). This CDR3 comprises 14 residues. V gave up 3 bases and J gave up 7 bases, with 15 bases separating them. CDR1 is MDHEN, CDR2 SYDVKM, per germline. This CDR3 is CASSFVAGGGGYTF. CDR3 DNA: TGTGCCAGCAGTTTTGTAGCAGGTGGGGGTGGCTACACCTTC.

The rearrangement links TRBV5-8 to TRBJ1-2, with D perhaps matching TRBD1 (5 bases). CDR1 is SGHTS, CDR2 YDEGEE, per germline. Trimming pared 4 bases from V and 1 base from J, leaving 8 bases between. This CDR3 has 13 residues. Written as DNA, the CDR3 is TGTGCCAGCAGCAGGGGTCTTAACTATGGCTACACCTTC. This codes for CASSRGLNYGYTF. The variable domain in full, completed from reference TRBV5-8 and TRBJ1-2, reads EAGVTQSPTHLIKTRGQQATLRCSPISGHTSVYWYQQALGLGLQFLLWYDEGEERNRGNFPPRFSGRQFPNYSSELNVNALELEDSALYLCASSRGLNYGYTFGSGTRLTVV.

This chain links TRBV28 with TRBJ1-1; D is unclear. This CDR3 contains 14 residues. Germline values: CDR1 MDHEN, CDR2 SYDVKM. The V gene lost 5 bases and the J gene lost 1 base, with 11 bases spanning the gap. In DNA, the CDR3 is TGTGCCAGCAGTCCACCCGGACCGAACACTGAAGCTTTCTTT. It encodes CASSPPGPNTEAFF.

The chain carries TRBV3-1 (or the pseudogene TRBV3-2) and TRBJ2-1; D ambiguous. Germline V gene data show CDR1 as LGHDT and CDR2 as YNNKEL (reference sequence). This CDR3 region has 15 residues. Trimming removed 0 bases at V and 7 bases at J, with 13 bases between. CDR3 protein: CASSQDELNGNEQFF. CDR3 bases: TGTGCCAGCAGCCAAGACGAGCTAAATGGGAATGAGCAGTTCTTC.

The V call is TRBV3-1 (or the pseudogene TRBV3-2), the J call TRBJ1-1; 8 bases match TRBD1. Germline CDR1 reads LGHDT; CDR2 reads YNNKEL (reference sequence). The CDR3 has 15 amino acids. Trimming took 4 bases from V and 0 from J; bases not matched to a gene: 4. The CDR3 spells CASSPWDRLNTEAFF. DNA for the CDR3: TGTGCCAGCAGCCCTTGGGACAGGCTGAACACTGAAGCTTTCTTT.

The chain couples TRBV28 to TRBJ2-3, with D perhaps matching TRBD1 (6 bases). Germline V gives CDR1 MDHEN, CDR2 SYDVKM. The V end lost 6 bases, the J end lost 4 bases, and 11 bases lay between the germline ends. The CDR3 spans 13 residues. CDR3 sequence (DNA): TGTGCCAGCAGGGGACAACACCCAGATACGCAGTATTTT. As protein: CASRGQHPDTQYF.

The gene calls are TRBV27 and TRBJ2-3, with 10 nucleotides matching TRBD2. V shed 6 bases and J 3 bases; nucleotides not matched to a gene: 3. Germline V gene lookup returns CDR1 MNHEY and CDR2 SMNVEV (reference sequence). CDR3 length: 14 residues. CDR3 amino acids: CASRLAGVTDTQYF. The CDR3 region has the DNA TGTGCCAGCAGGCTAGCGGGAGTAACAGATACGCAGTATTTT.